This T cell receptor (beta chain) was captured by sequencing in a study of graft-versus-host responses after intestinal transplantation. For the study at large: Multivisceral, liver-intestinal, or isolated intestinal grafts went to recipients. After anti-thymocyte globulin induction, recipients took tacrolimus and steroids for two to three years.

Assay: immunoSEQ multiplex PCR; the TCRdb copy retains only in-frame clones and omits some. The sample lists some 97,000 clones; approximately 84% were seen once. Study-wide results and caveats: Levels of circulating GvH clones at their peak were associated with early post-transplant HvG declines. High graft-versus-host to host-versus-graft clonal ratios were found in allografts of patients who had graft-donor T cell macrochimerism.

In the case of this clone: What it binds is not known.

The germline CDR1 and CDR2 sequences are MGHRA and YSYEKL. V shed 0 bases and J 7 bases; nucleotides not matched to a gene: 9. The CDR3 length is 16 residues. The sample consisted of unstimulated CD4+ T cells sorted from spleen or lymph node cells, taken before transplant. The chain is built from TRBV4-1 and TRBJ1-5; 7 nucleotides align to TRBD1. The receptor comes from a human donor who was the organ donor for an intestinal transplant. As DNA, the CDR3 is TGCGCCAGCAGCCAAGAGAGGGACAGAGTTCTGCAGCCCCAGCATTTT. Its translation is CASSQERDRVLQPQHF.